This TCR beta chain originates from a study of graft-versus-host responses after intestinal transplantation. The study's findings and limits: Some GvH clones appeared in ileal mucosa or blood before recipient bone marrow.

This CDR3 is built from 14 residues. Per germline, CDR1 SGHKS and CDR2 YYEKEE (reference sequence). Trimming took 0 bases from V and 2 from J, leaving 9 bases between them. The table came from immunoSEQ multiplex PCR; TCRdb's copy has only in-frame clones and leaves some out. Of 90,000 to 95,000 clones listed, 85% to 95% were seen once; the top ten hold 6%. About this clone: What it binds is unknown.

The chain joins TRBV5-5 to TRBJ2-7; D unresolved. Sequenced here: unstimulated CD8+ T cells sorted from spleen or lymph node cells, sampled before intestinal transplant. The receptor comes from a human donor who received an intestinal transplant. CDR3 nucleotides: TGTGCCAGCAGCTTGGCTCCAGTCACCTACGAGCAGTACTTC. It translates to CASSLAPVTYEQYF.